This T cell receptor (beta chain) is from a study of shared clonotypes between healthy human individuals (TCRdb year 2020). Study-level background: The cohort included three men and a couple of women between 18 and 49 years of age. Leukapheresis yielded between about 0.85 and 9 billion PBMCs per donor. To estimate repertoire size and how much clonotypes are shared between individuals, the study performed deep sequencing of blood TCR repertoires from five healthy adults. Libraries were prepared and TCR repertoires were sequenced by different laboratories using diverse techniques, in order to increase sequencing depth and limit assay-specific biases. The investigation overall reported the following: Pairwise subsampling led to the expectation that sequencing depth would affect the degree of clonotype sharing among donors. Because the study included only a small number of donors, the genetic and exposure-history diversity represented was limited. Only blood was sampled, and tissue TCR repertoires likely differ from those in blood.

This clone appeared a single time. Its antigen specificity is not known. Within one base of it there is no much larger clone, and no base qualities were kept. V is cut back by 3 bases and J by 2 bases, with 11 bases in the junction unmatched. CDR1 is given as MDHEN and CDR2 as SYDVKM, both from the germline V gene. The CDR3 has 18 amino acids, counting the end cysteine and phenylalanine. Only the CDR3 part of the read is kept: 54 bases, read in frame from the first base. Donors were healthy HIV-negative adults with no recently reported acute infections or vaccinations. Only Caucasian adults living in Nashville, Tennessee, USA were represented among the donors. In the unsorted samples, roughly 90 million PBMCs were counted, and genomic DNA was extracted using the QIAamp DNA Blood Mini kit. After blood collection by leukapheresis, PBMCs were isolated using Ficoll-Histopaque density gradient centrifugation and then cryopreserved in the vapor phase of liquid nitrogen.

Using the deep immunoSEQ assay, TCR CDR3 regions were amplified from genomic DNA by multiplex PCR. Genomic DNA extracted from each cell subset was distributed evenly over all wells of several immunoSEQ 96-well plates, and each plate served as one replicate. Each replicate PCR for unsorted PBMC received around 330 ng genomic DNA, equal to about 30,000 T cell genomes. Ten immunoSEQ deep assay plates were used to sequence unsorted PBMC genomic DNA. Purified libraries were measured with a Qubit 3.0 fluorometer, size-checked on a Bioanalyzer 2100, and measured again with the KAPA Library Quantification kit. Each immunoSEQ 96-well plate was sequenced on its own single-read 150-cycle Illumina NextSeq 550 flow cell. Per the original workflow: Because only junctional sequences without quality scores were contained in the immunoSEQ output, filtering matching that applied to full-length reads could not be performed. Sequences were annotated with PyIR, a Python wrapper for IgBLAST v1.9, and V/J genes and CDR3 were assigned using IMGT germline references. Reads were filtered out if the reads had weak V/J assignments (E-value above 1e-6), no CDR3, stop codons, out-of-frame junctions, or ambiguous translated residues. V3J clonotypes were defined by identical inferred V gene, J gene, and CDR3 amino acid sequence. Percentage overlap between repertoires was computed as shared unique clonotypes divided by the size of the smaller repertoire. Richness of each repertoire was evaluated using RTK rarefaction, the Chao1 estimator, and Recon v2.1 estimates of unobserved clonotypes. The clones in this table, taken by TCRdb from immuneACCESS, are in-frame only. Not every clone is retained; where verified, under half of the shortfall comes from an unresolved V gene, and the cause of the rest is unknown. V, J and clone size are those of that table, while D and trimming were read from the DNA. In all, the sample holds more than 450,000 clones, and roughly 78% of those were seen once. The ten most abundant clones make up around 13% of the sample.

The receptor was derived from a woman aged 35 to 49 in good health. Some clones in this sample may be carry-over from other donors' samples. The sequence is built from TRBV28 and TRBJ2-7; 12 of the junction bases match TRBD2. Sequencing input: PBMCs. The CDR3 has the sequence CASSFPLPGLAGTYEQYF. The sequenced DNA is TGTGCCAGCAGTTTTCCCCTCCCCGGACTAGCGGGGACCTACGAGCAGTACTTC.